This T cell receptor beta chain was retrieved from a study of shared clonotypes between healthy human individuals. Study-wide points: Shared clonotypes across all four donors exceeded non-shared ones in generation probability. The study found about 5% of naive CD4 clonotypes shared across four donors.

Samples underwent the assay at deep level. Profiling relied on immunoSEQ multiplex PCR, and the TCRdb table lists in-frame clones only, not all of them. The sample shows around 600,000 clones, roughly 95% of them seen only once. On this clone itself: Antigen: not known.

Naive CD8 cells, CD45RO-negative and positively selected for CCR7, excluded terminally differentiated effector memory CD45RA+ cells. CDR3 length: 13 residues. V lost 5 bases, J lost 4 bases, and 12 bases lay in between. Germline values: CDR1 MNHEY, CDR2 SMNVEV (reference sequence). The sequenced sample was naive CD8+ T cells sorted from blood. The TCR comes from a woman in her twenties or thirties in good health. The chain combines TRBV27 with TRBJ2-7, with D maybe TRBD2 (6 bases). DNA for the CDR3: TGTGCCAGCAGTCCGCCCGGGACTTACGAGCAGTACTTC. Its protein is CASSPPGTYEQYF.